This T cell receptor beta chain was sequenced during a study of T cells after yellow fever vaccination. V lost 3 bases to trimming and J lost 7 bases; unmatched junction nucleotides: 12. Per the germline V gene, CDR1 is SGHVS and CDR2 is FNYEAQ. The CDR3 spans 19 residues. This clonotype showed up many times. TCRdb analysed the 5' RACE reads with MiXCR anew, one entry per CDR3 protein. This sample carries some 68,000 distinct CDR3 sequences, just over 6.5% of them seen once, and the ten largest clones take about 40%. The sequencing here drew on CD8+ T cells sorted from PBMCs, taken about 49 days after the first yellow fever vaccination. This receptor was taken from a man between 18 and 29 years old who received the YFV17D yellow fever vaccine. This rearrangement joins TRBV7-6 to TRBJ2-1, with TRBD2 matching over 16 bases. The CDR3 sequence is CASSLRPGTSGGAGNEQFF. CDR3 nucleotides: TGTGCCAGCAGCTTGCGGCCCGGGACTAGCGGGGGGGCCGGGAATGAGCAGTTCTTC.